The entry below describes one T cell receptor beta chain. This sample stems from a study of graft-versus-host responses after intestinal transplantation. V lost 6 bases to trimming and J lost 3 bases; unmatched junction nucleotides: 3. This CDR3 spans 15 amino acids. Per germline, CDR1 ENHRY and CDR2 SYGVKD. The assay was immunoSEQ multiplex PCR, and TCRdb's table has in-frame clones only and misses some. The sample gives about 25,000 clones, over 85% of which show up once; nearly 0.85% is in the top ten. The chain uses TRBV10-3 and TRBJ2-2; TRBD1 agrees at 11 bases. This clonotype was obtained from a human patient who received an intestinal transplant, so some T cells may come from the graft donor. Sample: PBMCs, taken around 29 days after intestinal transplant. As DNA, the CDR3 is TGTGCCATCAGGCCGGGACAGGGGGACACCGGGGAGCTGTTTTTT. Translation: CAIRPGQGDTGELFF.